These T cell receptor beta chains were read from a single sample in a study of blood T cell repertoires in COVID-19. TCRdb's table, derived via immunoSEQ multiplex PCR, lists solely in-frame clones and lacks some. This table has roughly 41,000 clones, around 86% appearing once. The sample consisted of peripheral blood. The source of these receptors is a woman of 80 years or more with acute or convalescent COVID-19. CDR3s include the opening cysteine and the closing phenylalanine or tryptophan.

j_call: TRBJ2-7
v_call: TRBV2
cdr3_aa: CASSEGWTGPYEQYF

j_call: TRBJ1-2
v_call: TRBV6-6
cdr3_aa: CASSYGAGTDGYTF

j_call: TRBJ2-1
v_call: TRBV5-1
cdr3_aa: CASSLGSGAGGNEQFF

j_call: TRBJ2-5
v_call: TRBV9
cdr3_aa: CASSEMTGVLETQYF

j_call: TRBJ1-2
v_call: TRBV27
cdr3_aa: CASSLAPPDDRGPTPYGYTF

j_call: TRBJ1-2
v_call: TRBV19
cdr3_aa: CASSPRQGKDYFHGYTF

j_call: TRBJ2-7
v_call: TRBV19
cdr3_aa: CASSSKRGYEQYF

j_call: TRBJ1-2
v_call: TRBV5-1
cdr3_aa: CASSAGQGAGYGYTF

j_call: TRBJ1-2
v_call: TRBV5-5
cdr3_aa: CASSFVNDLGETF

j_call: TRBJ2-3
v_call: TRBV11-3
cdr3_aa: CASSARLGPSTDTQYF

j_call: TRBJ1-2
v_call: TRBV7-2
cdr3_aa: CASSLQSGRARGYTF

j_call: TRBJ1-1
v_call: TRBV6-5
cdr3_aa: CASSYRTTAGTEAFF

j_call: TRBJ2-7
v_call: TRBV7-2
cdr3_aa: CASSSAPAAYEQYF

j_call: TRBJ1-1
v_call: TRBV19
cdr3_aa: CASSIPGQGEAFF

j_call: TRBJ2-7
v_call: TRBV12-3/TRBV12-4
cdr3_aa: CASSRDISYEQYF

j_call: TRBJ1-2
v_call: TRBV11-3
cdr3_aa: CASSLDSTGRSGYTF

j_call: TRBJ2-2
v_call: TRBV30
cdr3_aa: CAWSEGFAGELFF

j_call: TRBJ2-3
v_call: TRBV11-2
cdr3_aa: CASSAGQGAADTQYF

j_call: TRBJ2-6
v_call: TRBV7-2
cdr3_aa: CASSLEARVSSGANVLTF

j_call: TRBJ2-7
v_call: TRBV11-2
cdr3_aa: CASSSNPGQGHEQYF

j_call: TRBJ1-4
v_call: TRBV7-8
cdr3_aa: CASSSGQGGYTNEKLFF

j_call: TRBJ2-1
v_call: TRBV5-6
cdr3_aa: CASSLPTGGNEQFF

j_call: TRBJ1-3
v_call: TRBV18
cdr3_aa: CASSPNGVGNTIYF

j_call: TRBJ2-3
v_call: TRBV4-1
cdr3_aa: CASSQAGTSLRDDTQYF

j_call: TRBJ2-7
v_call: TRBV5-1
cdr3_aa: CASSLGTGYSYEQYF

j_call: TRBJ1-1
v_call: TRBV11-2
cdr3_aa: CASSLDLYSTEAFF

j_call: TRBJ1-1
v_call: TRBV6-5
cdr3_aa: CASRQGTEAFF

j_call: TRBJ2-3
v_call: TRBV5-4
cdr3_aa: CASSQTGVLNTDTQYF

j_call: TRBJ2-3
v_call: TRBV5-6
cdr3_aa: CASSATGWSTDTQYF

j_call: TRBJ1-1
v_call: TRBV7-2
cdr3_aa: CASSLNGENTEAFF

j_call: TRBJ1-5
v_call: TRBV6-1
cdr3_aa: CASSDGSAGQYQPQHF

j_call: TRBJ1-5
v_call: TRBV28
cdr3_aa: CASSAPWGSQPQHF

j_call: TRBJ1-1
v_call: TRBV14
cdr3_aa: CASSRGQGAQAFF

j_call: TRBJ1-2
v_call: TRBV30
cdr3_aa: CAWSGREDSGYTF

j_call: TRBJ2-7
v_call: TRBV27
cdr3_aa: CASSPREGPYEQYF

j_call: TRBJ1-2
v_call: TRBV28
cdr3_aa: CASTAQSEVGYTF

j_call: TRBJ2-7
v_call: TRBV28
cdr3_aa: CASSLPTGMNEQYF

j_call: TRBJ1-5
v_call: TRBV18
cdr3_aa: CASSPGTVGNQPQHF

j_call: TRBJ2-7
v_call: TRBV30
cdr3_aa: CAWRWTGIHEQYF

j_call: TRBJ1-3
v_call: TRBV6-5
cdr3_aa: CASRTGAGNTIYF

j_call: TRBJ2-5
v_call: TRBV6-5
cdr3_aa: CASSYAGARETQYF

j_call: TRBJ2-5
v_call: TRBV6-2/TRBV6-3
cdr3_aa: CASSLTKETQYF

j_call: TRBJ2-3
v_call: TRBV28
cdr3_aa: CASSLGVGQGTDTQYF

j_call: TRBJ2-1
v_call: TRBV6-4
cdr3_aa: CASSPQGGGEQFF